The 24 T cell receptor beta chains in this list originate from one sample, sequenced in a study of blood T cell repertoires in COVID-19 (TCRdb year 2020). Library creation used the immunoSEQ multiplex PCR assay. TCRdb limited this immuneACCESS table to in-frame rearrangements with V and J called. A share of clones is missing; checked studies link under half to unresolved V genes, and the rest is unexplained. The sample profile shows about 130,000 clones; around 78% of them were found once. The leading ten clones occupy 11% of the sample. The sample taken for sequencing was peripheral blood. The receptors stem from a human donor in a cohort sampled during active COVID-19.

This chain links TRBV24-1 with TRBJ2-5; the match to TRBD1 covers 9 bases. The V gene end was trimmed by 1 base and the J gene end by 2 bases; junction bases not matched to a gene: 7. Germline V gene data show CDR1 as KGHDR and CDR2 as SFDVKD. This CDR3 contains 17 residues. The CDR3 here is CATSDFPSTGGQETQYF. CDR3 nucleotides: TGTGCCACCAGTGATTTCCCCTCGACAGGGGGTCAAGAGACCCAGTACTTC.

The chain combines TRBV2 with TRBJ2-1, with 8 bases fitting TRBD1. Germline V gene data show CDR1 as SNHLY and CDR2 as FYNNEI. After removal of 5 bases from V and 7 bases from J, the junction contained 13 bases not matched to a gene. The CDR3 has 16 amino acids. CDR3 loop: CASSSGRDRPTNEQFF. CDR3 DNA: TGTGCCAGCAGTTCCGGCCGGGACAGGCCGACGAATGAGCAGTTCTTC.

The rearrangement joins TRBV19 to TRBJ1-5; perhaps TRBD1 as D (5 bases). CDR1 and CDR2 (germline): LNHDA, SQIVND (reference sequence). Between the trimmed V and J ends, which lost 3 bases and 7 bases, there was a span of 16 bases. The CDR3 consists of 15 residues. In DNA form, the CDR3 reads TGTGCCAGTAGTATTTTCCGGGGGGAGGGACAGCCCCAGCATTTT. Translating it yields CASSIFRGEGQPQHF.

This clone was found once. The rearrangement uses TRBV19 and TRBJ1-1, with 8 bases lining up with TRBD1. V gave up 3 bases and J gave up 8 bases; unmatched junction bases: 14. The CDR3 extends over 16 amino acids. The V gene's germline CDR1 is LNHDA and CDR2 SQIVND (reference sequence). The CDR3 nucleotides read TGTGCCAGTAGTATCTCCGCCGGGACAGGAGGCCCCGAAGCTTTCTTT. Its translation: CASSISAGTGGPEAFF.

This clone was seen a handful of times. As DNA, the CDR3 is TGTGCCAGCAGCCAAGAAGAAAGGAGCTCCTACGAGCAGTACTTC. Protein sequence: CASSQEERSSYEQYF. The gene calls are TRBV4-2 and TRBJ2-7; D unresolved. V gave up 0 bases and J gave up 0 bases, with 9 bases separating them. CDR3 length equals 15 residues. The germline V gene has CDR1 LGHNA and CDR2 YNFKEQ.

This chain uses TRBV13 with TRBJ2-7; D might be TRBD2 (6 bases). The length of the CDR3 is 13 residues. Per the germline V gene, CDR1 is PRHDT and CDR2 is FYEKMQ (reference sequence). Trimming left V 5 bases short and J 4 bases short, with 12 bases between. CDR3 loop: CASSPGLPYEQYF. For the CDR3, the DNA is TGTGCCAGCAGCCCGGGACTCCCTTACGAGCAGTACTTC.

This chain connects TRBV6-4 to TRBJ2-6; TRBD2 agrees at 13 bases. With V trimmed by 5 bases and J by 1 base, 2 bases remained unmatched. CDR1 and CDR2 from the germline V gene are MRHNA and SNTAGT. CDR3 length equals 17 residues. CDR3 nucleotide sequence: TGTGCCAGCAGTCCGACTAGCGGGGGGTCTGGGGCCAACGTCCTGACTTTC. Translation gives CASSPTSGGSGANVLTF.

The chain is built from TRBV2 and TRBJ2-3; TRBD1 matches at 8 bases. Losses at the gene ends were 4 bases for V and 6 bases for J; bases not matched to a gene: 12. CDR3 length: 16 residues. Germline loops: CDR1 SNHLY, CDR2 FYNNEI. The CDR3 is CASSGDRSNIGDTQYF. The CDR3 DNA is TGTGCCAGCAGTGGGGACAGGTCGAATATAGGGGATACGCAGTATTTT.

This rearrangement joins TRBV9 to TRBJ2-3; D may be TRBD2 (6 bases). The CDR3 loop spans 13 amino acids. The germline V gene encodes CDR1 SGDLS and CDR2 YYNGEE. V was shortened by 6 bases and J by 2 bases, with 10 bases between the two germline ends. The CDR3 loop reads CASTRGTTDTQYF. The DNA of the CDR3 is TGTGCCAGCACCCGGGGGACCACAGATACGCAGTATTTT.

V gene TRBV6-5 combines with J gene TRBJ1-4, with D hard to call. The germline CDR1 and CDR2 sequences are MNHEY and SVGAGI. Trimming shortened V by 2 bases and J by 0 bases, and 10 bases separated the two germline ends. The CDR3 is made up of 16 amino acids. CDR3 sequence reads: CASSYRRSTTNEKLFF. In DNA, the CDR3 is TGTGCCAGCAGTTACCGGCGGTCAACAACTAATGAAAAACTGTTTTTT.

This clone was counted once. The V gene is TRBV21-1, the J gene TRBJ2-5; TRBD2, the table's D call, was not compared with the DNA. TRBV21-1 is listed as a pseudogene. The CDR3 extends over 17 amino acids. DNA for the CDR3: TGTGCCAGCGGCCCAGAAAGCGGGGGCGCGCTGCAAGAGACCCAGTACTTC. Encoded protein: CASGPESGGALQETQYF.

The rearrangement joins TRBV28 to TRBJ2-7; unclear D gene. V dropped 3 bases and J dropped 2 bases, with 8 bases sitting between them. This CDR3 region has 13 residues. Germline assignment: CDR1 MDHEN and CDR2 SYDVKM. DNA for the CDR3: TGTGCCAGCAGTTTGTTTATTACCTACGAGCAGTACTTC. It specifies CASSLFITYEQYF.

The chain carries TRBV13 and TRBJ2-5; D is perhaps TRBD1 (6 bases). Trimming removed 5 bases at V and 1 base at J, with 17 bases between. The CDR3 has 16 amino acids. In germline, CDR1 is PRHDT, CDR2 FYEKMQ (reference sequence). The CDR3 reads CASSRWDTQLQETQYF. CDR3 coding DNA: TGTGCCAGCAGCCGCTGGGACACACAGCTCCAAGAGACCCAGTACTTC.

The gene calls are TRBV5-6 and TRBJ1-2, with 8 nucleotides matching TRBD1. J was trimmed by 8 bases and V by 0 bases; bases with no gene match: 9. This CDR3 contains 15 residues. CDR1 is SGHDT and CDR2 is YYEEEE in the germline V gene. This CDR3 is CASSLGTGIYVGYTF. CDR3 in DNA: TGTGCCAGCAGCTTGGGGACAGGGATCTATGTCGGCTACACCTTC.

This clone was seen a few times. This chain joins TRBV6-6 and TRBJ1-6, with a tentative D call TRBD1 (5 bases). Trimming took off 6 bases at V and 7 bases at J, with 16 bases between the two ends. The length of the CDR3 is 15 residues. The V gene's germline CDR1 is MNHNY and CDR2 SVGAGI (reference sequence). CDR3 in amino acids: CASSSAQGWNSPLHF. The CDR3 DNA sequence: TGTGCCAGCAGCTCCGCCCAGGGATGGAATTCACCCCTCCACTTT.

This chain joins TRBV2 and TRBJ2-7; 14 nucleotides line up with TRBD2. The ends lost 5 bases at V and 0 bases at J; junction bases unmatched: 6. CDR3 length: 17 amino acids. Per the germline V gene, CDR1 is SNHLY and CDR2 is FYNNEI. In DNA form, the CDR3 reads TGTGCCAGCAGTACGCTGACTAGCGGGGGGGCCTCCTACGAGCAGTACTTC. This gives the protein CASSTLTSGGASYEQYF.

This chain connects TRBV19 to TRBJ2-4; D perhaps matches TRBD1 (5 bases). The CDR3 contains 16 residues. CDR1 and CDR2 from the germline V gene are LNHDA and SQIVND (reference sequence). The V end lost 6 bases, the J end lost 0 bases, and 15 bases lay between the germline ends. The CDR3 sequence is CASRQTDNLAKNIQYF. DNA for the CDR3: TGTGCCAGTAGACAGACAGATAATCTAGCCAAAAACATTCAGTACTTC. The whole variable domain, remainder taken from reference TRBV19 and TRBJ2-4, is DGGITQSPKYLFRKEGQNVTLSCEQNLNHDAMYWYRQDPGQGLRLIYYSQIVNDFQKGDIAEGYSVSREKKESFPLTVTSAQKNPTAFYLCASRQTDNLAKNIQYFGAGTRLSVL.

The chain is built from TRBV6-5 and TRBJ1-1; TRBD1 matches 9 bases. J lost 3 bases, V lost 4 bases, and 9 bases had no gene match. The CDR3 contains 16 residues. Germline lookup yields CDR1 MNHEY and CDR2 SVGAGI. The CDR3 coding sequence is TGTGCCAGCAGTTCAATCCGACAGGGGGGATACACTGAAGCTTTCTTT. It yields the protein CASSSIRQGGYTEAFF.

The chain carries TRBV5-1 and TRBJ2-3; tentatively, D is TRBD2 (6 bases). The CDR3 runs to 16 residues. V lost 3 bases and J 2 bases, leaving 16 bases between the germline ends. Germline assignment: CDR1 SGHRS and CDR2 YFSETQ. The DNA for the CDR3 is TGCGCCAGCAGCTGGGGGGAACAGAGGCTCACAGATACGCAGTATTTT. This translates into CASSWGEQRLTDTQYF.

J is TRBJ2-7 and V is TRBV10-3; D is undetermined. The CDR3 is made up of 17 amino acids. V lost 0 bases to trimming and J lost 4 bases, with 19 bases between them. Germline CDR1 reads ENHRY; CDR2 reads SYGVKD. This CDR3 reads CAISESADTERFYEQYF. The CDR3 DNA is TGTGCCATCAGTGAGTCAGCAGACACTGAAAGATTTTACGAGCAGTACTTC.

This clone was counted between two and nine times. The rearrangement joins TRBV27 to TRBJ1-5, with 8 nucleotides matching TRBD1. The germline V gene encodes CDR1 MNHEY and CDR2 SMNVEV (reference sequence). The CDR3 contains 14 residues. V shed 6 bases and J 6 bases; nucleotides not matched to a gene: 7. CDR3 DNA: TGTGCCAGCAGAACAGGGGGTAAAGGTCAGCCCCAGCATTTT. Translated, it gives CASRTGGKGQPQHF.

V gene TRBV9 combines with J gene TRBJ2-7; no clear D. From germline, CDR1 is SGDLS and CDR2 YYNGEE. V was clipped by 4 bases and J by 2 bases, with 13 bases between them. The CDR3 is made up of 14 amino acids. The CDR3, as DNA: TGTGCCAGCAGCCCACCCCACAGAACCTACGAGCAGTACTTC. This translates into CASSPPHRTYEQYF.

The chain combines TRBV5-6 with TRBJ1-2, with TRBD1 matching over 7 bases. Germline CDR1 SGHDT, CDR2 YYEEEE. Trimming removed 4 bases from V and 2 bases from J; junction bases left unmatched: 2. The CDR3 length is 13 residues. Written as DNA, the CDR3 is TGTGCCAGCAGCATGACAGGGAACTATGGCTACACCTTC. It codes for CASSMTGNYGYTF.

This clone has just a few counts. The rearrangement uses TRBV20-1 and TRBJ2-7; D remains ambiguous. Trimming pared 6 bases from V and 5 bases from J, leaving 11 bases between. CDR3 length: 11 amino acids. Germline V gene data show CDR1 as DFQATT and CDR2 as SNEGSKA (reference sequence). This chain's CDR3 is CSALWQNEQYF. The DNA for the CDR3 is TGCAGTGCCCTGTGGCAGAACGAGCAGTACTTC.